The clone carrying this T cell receptor beta chain was seen more than once but under ten times. As to time point: pre-sensitization, week 0. The treatment here: therapeutic diphenylcyclopropenone sensitization with weekly scalp DPC. The sample comes from a study of human T cells and chemical hapten exposure. J lost 3 bases, V lost 1 base, and 11 bases had no gene match. CDR1 is KGHSH and CDR2 is LQKENI in the germline V gene. The CDR3 sequence is 19 residues long. TCRdb called the RACE reads again in MiXCR, with one record for every CDR3 protein. Among about 80,000 distinct CDR3 sequences, about 14% were seen once, and the ten largest hold 4% to 6%.

The sample in question was whole blood, obtained in connection with sensitization to the hapten diphenylcyclopropenone (DPC). The V call is TRBV18, the J call TRBJ2-7; 14 nucleotides agree with TRBD2. This clonotype was sampled from a woman aged 45-65 years with alopecia areata. Some clones in this sample may be carry-over from other donors' samples. CDR3 DNA sequence: TGTGCCAGCTCACCACTTGGACTAGCGGGAGGCCGGTTGAACTACGAGCAGTACTTC. Amino acids: CASSPLGLAGGRLNYEQYF.